Shown below are 18 T cell receptor beta chains from a single sample sequenced in a study of CD8 T cells in Susac syndrome. With random hexamers, reverse transcription was performed on about 0.45 to 1 ug of RNA. TCRdb recomputed calls from the immunoSEQ multiplex PCR reads with MiXCR, one row per CDR3 protein. The sample carries 250,000 to 350,000 distinct CDR3 sequences, approximately 81% recorded once. Sequencing was done on a sample of CD8+ T cells from PBMCs. These receptors were taken from a human donor with multiple sclerosis.

This clonotype was found a few times. This chain uses TRBV5-1 with TRBJ2-7; D is undetermined. The CDR3 extends over 15 amino acids. The germline gives CDR1 SGHRS, CDR2 YFSETQ. The V end lost 1 base, the J end lost 0 bases, and 11 bases lay between the germline ends. In DNA, the CDR3 is TGCGCCAGCAGCTTGCAGGCGACGACCTCCTACGAGCAGTACTTC. Translating it yields CASSLQATTSYEQYF.

This chain uses TRBV6-6 with TRBJ2-6; D uncertain. This CDR3 comprises 13 residues. Per germline, CDR1 MNHNY and CDR2 SVGAGI (reference sequence). With 6 bases removed from V and 1 base from J, the gap between germline ends came to 4 bases. CDR3 loop: CASRASGANVLTF. The CDR3 DNA follows: TGTGCCAGCAGGGCTTCTGGGGCCAACGTCCTGACTTTC.

The chain is built from TRBV9 and TRBJ2-5, with TRBD2 identical over 11 bases. Trimming at V came to 2 bases and at J to 4 bases, leaving 10 bases not matched to a gene. The CDR3 contains 17 residues. The germline V gene encodes CDR1 SGDLS and CDR2 YYNGEE. Here the CDR3 reads CASSVSSGRIGLETQYF. For the CDR3, the DNA is TGTGCCAGCAGCGTTTCTAGCGGGAGGATCGGGTTAGAGACCCAGTACTTC.

The chain has TRBV28 and TRBJ2-1, with a tentative D call TRBD2 (5 bases). V lost 4 bases and J 0 bases, leaving 16 bases between the germline ends. Germline-derived CDR1 and CDR2 are MDHEN and SYDVKM. This CDR3 spans 17 amino acids. The CDR3 DNA follows: TGTGCCAGCAGTTGGGGTGTGCGGGCCTACTCCTACAATGAGCAGTTCTTC. This codes for CASSWGVRAYSYNEQFF.

The chain couples TRBV28 to TRBJ1-3; D is undetermined. From germline, CDR1 is MDHEN and CDR2 SYDVKM. The V end lost 3 bases, the J end lost 0 bases, and 6 bases lay between the germline ends. The CDR3 sequence is 14 residues long. This chain's CDR3 is CASSFLSSGNTIYF. CDR3 DNA sequence: TGTGCCAGCAGTTTTCTGAGCTCTGGAAACACCATATATTTT.

This clonotype was recorded a few times. This chain uses TRBV29-1 with TRBJ2-3; D might be TRBD1 (5 bases). There are 15 residues in the CDR3. Trimming pared 4 bases from V and 2 bases from J, leaving 16 bases between. Germline CDR1 and CDR2: SQVTM and ANQGSEA. The CDR3 sequence is CSVVPWGSPTDTQYF. CDR3 sequence (DNA): TGCAGCGTTGTTCCATGGGGCTCCCCCACAGATACGCAGTATTTT.

This chain joins TRBV10-3 and TRBJ2-2, with D possibly matching TRBD2 (5 bases). Looked up from germline, CDR1 is ENHRY and CDR2 is SYGVKD. V lost 3 bases and J lost 7, with 15 bases in between. The CDR3 spans 15 residues. The CDR3 DNA sequence: TGTGCCATCAGTGACGGGGTAGACTTTGGCGGGGAGCTGTTTTTT. Amino acid sequence: CAISDGVDFGGELFF.

The chain is built from TRBV27 and TRBJ1-5; possibly TRBD1 for D (5 bases). There are 12 residues in the CDR3. In germline, CDR1 is MNHEY, CDR2 SMNVEV (reference sequence). V lost 3 bases to trimming and J lost 9 bases, with 9 bases between them. CDR3 DNA: TGTGCCAGCAGTTTGCCAGGGCGGCCCCAGCATTTT. Translated: CASSLPGRPQHF.

The chain couples TRBV3-1 to TRBJ2-1; D not certain. Between the trimmed V and J ends, which lost 1 base and 5 bases, there was a span of 12 bases. CDR1 is LGHDT and CDR2 is YNNKEL in the germline V gene (reference sequence). The CDR3 loop spans 15 amino acids. The CDR3, as DNA: TGTGCCAGCAGCCAAGGCTGGCGGTACCACAATGAGCAGTTCTTC. It encodes CASSQGWRYHNEQFF.

CDR3 DNA: TGTGCCATCAGTGAGTCCCGGGACAGCGGCTACGAGCAGTACTTC. It codes for CAISESRDSGYEQYF. The rearrangement links TRBV10-3 to TRBJ2-7; 7 nucleotides align to TRBD1. This CDR3 is built from 15 residues. Trimming at V came to 0 bases and at J to 3 bases, leaving 5 bases not matched to a gene. CDR1 ENHRY and CDR2 SYGVKD come from the germline V gene.

The genes are TRBV3-1 and TRBJ2-7; 10 bases align to TRBD2. Trimming at V came to 4 bases and at J to 3 bases, leaving 9 bases not matched to a gene. The CDR3 runs 16 residues. Germline V gene lookup returns CDR1 LGHDT and CDR2 YNNKEL (reference sequence). The CDR3: CASSPWWASGSYEQYF. DNA of the CDR3: TGTGCCAGCAGCCCCTGGTGGGCTAGCGGGAGCTACGAGCAGTACTTC.

This clonotype is a singleton in its sample. The chain employs TRBV6-6 and TRBJ2-1; D perhaps matches TRBD2 (6 bases). This CDR3 region has 12 residues. The germline CDR1 and CDR2 sequences are MNHNY and SVGAGI (reference sequence). With 6 bases removed from V and 9 bases from J, the gap between germline ends came to 12 bases. The CDR3 DNA reads TGTGCCAGCAGCGGGGGAGGAATTGAGCAGTTCTTC. Translated: CASSGGGIEQFF.

V and J are TRBV11-2 and TRBJ1-2, with 10 positions matching TRBD1. CDR1 is SGHAT, CDR2 FQNNGV, per germline. The CDR3 is made up of 15 amino acids. The V gene end was trimmed by 3 bases and the J gene end by 10 bases; junction bases not matched to a gene: 11. The CDR3 here is CASSFRQGAQYDYTF. In DNA form, the CDR3 reads TGTGCCAGCAGCTTTAGACAGGGGGCGCAGTACGACTACACCTTC.

The chain employs TRBV9 and TRBJ2-2; 9 positions match TRBD2. J gave up 0 bases and V 1 base, and 1 base lay outside the gene matches. CDR1 SGDLS and CDR2 YYNGEE come from the germline V gene. This CDR3 is 16 amino acids long. CDR3 in DNA: TGTGCCAGCAGCGTAAGCGGGAGGACGAACACCGGGGAGCTGTTTTTT. Translation: CASSVSGRTNTGELFF.

In its sample, this clonotype was seen once. The V gene is TRBV11-2, the J gene TRBJ2-1, with D hard to call. The CDR3 length is 17 residues. V lost 4 bases and J lost 1, with 17 bases in between. Germline assignment: CDR1 SGHAT and CDR2 FQNNGV. The CDR3: CASSSTSHLGSYNEQFF. DNA of the CDR3: TGTGCCAGCAGCTCAACTTCACACTTAGGTTCCTACAATGAGCAGTTCTTC.

This chain links TRBV27 with TRBJ2-2; 13 bases match TRBD2. Per germline, CDR1 MNHEY and CDR2 SMNVEV (reference sequence). Trimming took 8 bases from V and 6 from J; bases not matched to a gene: 9. The CDR3 extends over 16 amino acids. CDR3 in DNA: TGTGCCAGCTCCCATCCGGGACTAGCGGGATCCGGGGAGCTGTTTTTT. This encodes CASSHPGLAGSGELFF.

CDR3 residues: CATRGLDSYEQYF. For the CDR3, the DNA is TGTGCCACGCGGGGCTTAGATTCCTACGAGCAGTACTTC. The chain links TRBV27 to TRBJ2-7, with a weak D call TRBD2 (6 bases). Germline values: CDR1 MNHEY, CDR2 SMNVEV (reference sequence). The CDR3 is 13 amino acids. With 10 bases removed from V and 1 base from J, the gap between germline ends came to 14 bases.

The chain links TRBV20-1 to TRBJ1-2, with TRBD1 matching 7 bases. The CDR3 has 16 amino acids. Germline-derived CDR1 and CDR2 are DFQATT and SNEGSKA (reference sequence). V shed 6 bases and J 4 bases; nucleotides not matched to a gene: 17. The CDR3 DNA reads TGCAGTGCGGAAGGGGACAGAATCGGCCTGGGCTATGGCTACACCTTC. Amino acid sequence: CSAEGDRIGLGYGYTF.